This passage covers 19 T cell receptor beta chains from one sample sequenced in a study of blood T cell repertoires in COVID-19. Here immunoSEQ multiplex PCR was the method, and the copy in TCRdb shows in-frame clones only, minus some. This sample has roughly 84,000 clones, with 85% found just once. Sequencing input: peripheral blood. The receptors originated from an elderly man with active or convalescent COVID-19.

This chain connects TRBV5-1 to TRBJ1-2; no reliable D call. V lost 0 bases to trimming and J lost 4 bases, with 10 bases between them. The CDR3 is 14 residues long. CDR1 is SGHRS, CDR2 YFSETQ, per germline. CDR3: CASSLALGVYGYTF. In nucleotides, the CDR3 is TGCGCCAGCAGCTTGGCTCTGGGAGTCTATGGCTACACCTTC.

The chain uses TRBV19 and TRBJ1-2; D is unclear. This CDR3 has 12 residues. Germline CDR1 and CDR2: LNHDA and SQIVND (reference sequence). Trimming pared 3 bases from V and 8 bases from J, leaving 10 bases between. The CDR3 DNA sequence: TGTGCCAGTAGTATGGAGGGTGGAGGCTACACCTTC. Translation: CASSMEGGGYTF.

This clone was seen once. The chain employs TRBV7-3 and TRBJ1-6; 7 bases align to TRBD1. With V trimmed by 6 bases and J by 7 bases, 3 bases remained unmatched. This CDR3 contains 13 residues. CDR1 SGHTA and CDR2 FQGTGA come from the germline V gene. In DNA, the CDR3 is TGTGCCAGCAGTCGGGACAGCAATTCACCCCTCCACTTT. Translation gives CASSRDSNSPLHF. The variable domain in full, completed from reference TRBV7-3 and TRBJ1-6, reads GAGVSQTPSNKVTEKGKYVELRCDPISGHTALYWYRQSLGQGPEFLIYFQGTGAADDSGLPNDRFFAVRPEGSVSTLKIQRTERGDSAVYLCASSRDSNSPLHFGNGTRLTVT.

The chain couples TRBV7-8 to TRBJ2-1; TRBD2 is a possible D gene (5 bases). The germline V and J ends were trimmed by 6 bases and 7 bases, with 19 bases remaining between them. The CDR3 sequence is 15 residues long. Germline-derived CDR1 and CDR2 are SGHVS and FQNEAQ. Here the CDR3 reads CASRSGPLEYNEQFF. Written as DNA, the CDR3 is TGTGCCAGCAGGTCCGGGCCACTAGAATATAATGAGCAGTTCTTC.

A few counts support this clone. The chain carries TRBV24-1 and TRBJ1-2; tentative D call: TRBD1 (5 bases). CDR1 and CDR2 (germline): KGHDR, SFDVKD. V lost 9 bases and J lost 7, with 17 bases in between. This CDR3 region has 13 residues. The CDR3 nucleotides read TGTGCCACCCGGGACTCAACGGGGTCTGGCTACACCTTC. Translated, it gives CATRDSTGSGYTF.

The chain is built from TRBV24-1 and TRBJ1-1, with D possibly being TRBD1 (5 bases). The CDR3 loop spans 13 amino acids. Trimming pared 9 bases from V and 1 base from J, leaving 11 bases between. Looked up from germline, CDR1 is KGHDR and CDR2 is SFDVKD. The CDR3 reads CATAGPPNTEAFF. Here the CDR3 DNA reads TGTGCCACCGCGGGACCGCCGAACACTGAAGCTTTCTTT.

The chain carries TRBV11-2 and TRBJ1-2; no clear D. V gave up 2 bases and J gave up 2 bases, with 6 bases separating them. The CDR3 loop spans 13 amino acids. CDR1 SGHAT and CDR2 FQNNGV come from the germline V gene. CDR3 protein: CASSLSGNYGYTF. CDR3 in DNA: TGTGCCAGCAGCTTATCCGGGAACTATGGCTACACCTTC.

The genes are TRBV9 and TRBJ2-5, with D perhaps matching TRBD2 (6 bases). Germline CDR1 SGDLS, CDR2 YYNGEE. The CDR3 runs 14 residues. Trimming stripped 7 bases from V and 5 bases from J, with 18 bases between. The CDR3 region is CASATSGVVETQYF. The CDR3 bases are TGTGCCAGCGCGACTAGTGGCGTGGTGGAGACCCAGTACTTC.

J is TRBJ2-5 and V is TRBV24-1, with D perhaps TRBD1 (6 bases). The CDR3 length is 12 residues. The germline CDR1 and CDR2 sequences are KGHDR and SFDVKD. Trimming shortened V by 10 bases and J by 0 bases, and 8 bases separated the two germline ends. The CDR3, as DNA: TGTGCCACGCAGGGGTACCAAGAGACCCAGTACTTC. This codes for CATQGYQETQYF.

For the CDR3, the DNA is TGTGCCAGTACCCTGGGGACAGGGGGTTACACCGGGGAGCTGTTTTTT. Translating gives CASTLGTGGYTGELFF. V is TRBV19 and J is TRBJ2-2; 11 bases fit TRBD1. Per the germline V gene, CDR1 is LNHDA and CDR2 is SQIVND (reference sequence). V shed 7 bases, J shed 3 bases, and the junction held 7 bases outside the gene matches. This CDR3 is built from 16 residues.

There are a few counts of this clone. V is TRBV30 and J is TRBJ1-5; possible D gene TRBD1, 6 bases. CDR3 length equals 15 residues. Per the germline V gene, CDR1 is GTSNPN and CDR2 is SVGIG (reference sequence). V gave up 4 bases and J gave up 2 bases, with 15 bases separating them. CDR3: CAWKGTPGGNQPQHF. The CDR3 nucleotides read TGTGCCTGGAAAGGGACACCGGGCGGCAATCAGCCCCAGCATTTT.

This clone was seen more than once but under ten times. CDR3 protein: CASSLVAGGVRNSPLHF. The CDR3 region has the DNA TGTGCCAGCAGCTTGGTGGCAGGGGGCGTGAGGAATTCACCCCTCCACTTT. The chain recombines TRBV5-6 with TRBJ1-6; 8 bases map to TRBD1. There are 17 residues in the CDR3. Germline CDR1 SGHDT, CDR2 YYEEEE. Germline trimming cut 0 bases from V and 7 bases from J; bases unmatched to any gene: 9.

The gene calls are TRBV24-1 and TRBJ1-2; TRBD1 matches at 12 bases. The germline V gene encodes CDR1 KGHDR and CDR2 SFDVKD. With V trimmed by 4 bases and J by 8 bases, 7 bases remained unmatched. The CDR3 loop spans 15 amino acids. The CDR3 bases are TGTGCCACCAGTGACACCGGGACAGGGGGCGGCGGCTACACCTTC. Encoded protein: CATSDTGTGGGGYTF.

The V gene is TRBV4-2, the J gene TRBJ1-1, with D tentatively TRBD1 (5 bases). Per germline, CDR1 LGHNA and CDR2 YNFKEQ. The CDR3 length is 15 residues. V was cut by 4 bases and J by 2 bases, with 14 bases left in between. The CDR3: CASSPRQLGNTEAFF. CDR3 sequence (DNA): TGTGCCAGCAGCCCTCGACAGTTAGGAAACACTGAAGCTTTCTTT.

The chain employs TRBV6-4 and TRBJ1-1, with D possibly TRBD1 on 6 matching bases. The CDR3 contains 15 residues. Deletions cut 9 bases from V and 7 bases from J, with 24 bases between. Germline assignment: CDR1 MRHNA and CDR2 SNTAGT. For the CDR3, the DNA is TGTGCCAGTCAAAAGGAGGGGGGGAACAAACTTGAAGCTTTCTTT. Translated: CASQKEGGNKLEAFF.

V usage is TRBV30 and J usage is TRBJ1-1, with 7 bases that match TRBD1. J lost 0 bases, V lost 4 bases, and 5 bases had no gene match. Germline V lookup: CDR1 GTSNPN, CDR2 SVGIG (reference sequence). The CDR3 extends over 14 amino acids. This CDR3 reads CAWMRGLLNTEAFF. CDR3 coding DNA: TGTGCCTGGATGAGGGGGCTTCTGAACACTGAAGCTTTCTTT.

The genes are TRBV7-2 and TRBJ1-5; TRBD1 might be the D (5 bases). V lost 4 bases, J lost 6 bases, and 10 bases lay in between. Germline V CDR1 and CDR2: SGHTA, FQGNSA. The CDR3 has 13 residues. CDR3 bases: TGTGCCAGCAGCTCCAGGGTAGTTCAGCCCCAGCATTTT. It encodes CASSSRVVQPQHF.

V and J are TRBV11-2 and TRBJ2-1; the D is unclear. This CDR3 contains 14 residues. The V gene lost 0 bases and the J gene lost 1 base, with 4 bases spanning the gap. Germline lookup yields CDR1 SGHAT and CDR2 FQNNGV. DNA for the CDR3: TGTGCCAGCAGCTTAGAACGGTCCTACAATGAGCAGTTCTTC. Translated: CASSLERSYNEQFF.

This clone has just one count. The chain combines TRBV28 with TRBJ1-1, with D possibly being TRBD1 (6 bases). The CDR3 extends over 12 amino acids. The V end lost 3 bases, the J end lost 5 bases, and 7 bases lay between the germline ends. The germline V gene encodes CDR1 MDHEN and CDR2 SYDVKM. The CDR3 spells CASSFTGTEAFF. CDR3 nucleotides: TGTGCCAGCAGTTTTACAGGGACTGAAGCTTTCTTT.